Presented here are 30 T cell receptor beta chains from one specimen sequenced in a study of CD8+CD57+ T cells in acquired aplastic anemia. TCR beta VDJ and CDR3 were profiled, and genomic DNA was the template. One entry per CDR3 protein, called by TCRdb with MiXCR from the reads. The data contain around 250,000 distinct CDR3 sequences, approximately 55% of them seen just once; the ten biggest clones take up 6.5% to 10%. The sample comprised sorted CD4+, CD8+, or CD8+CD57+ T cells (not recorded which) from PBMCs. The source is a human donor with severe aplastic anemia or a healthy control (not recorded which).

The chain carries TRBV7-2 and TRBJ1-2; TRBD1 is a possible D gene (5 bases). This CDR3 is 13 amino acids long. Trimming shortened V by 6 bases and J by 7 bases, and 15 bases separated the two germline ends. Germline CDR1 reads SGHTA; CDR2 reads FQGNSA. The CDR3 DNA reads TGTGCCAGCAGTCTACAGGACGTTGGTGGCTACACCTTC. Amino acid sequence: CASSLQDVGGYTF. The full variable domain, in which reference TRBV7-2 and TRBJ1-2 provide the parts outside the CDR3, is GAGVSQSPSNKVTEKGKDVELRCDPISGHTALYWYRQSLGQGLEFLIYFQGNSAPDKSGLPSDRFSAERTGGSVSTLTIQRTQQEDSAVYLCASSLQDVGGYTFGSGTRLTVV.

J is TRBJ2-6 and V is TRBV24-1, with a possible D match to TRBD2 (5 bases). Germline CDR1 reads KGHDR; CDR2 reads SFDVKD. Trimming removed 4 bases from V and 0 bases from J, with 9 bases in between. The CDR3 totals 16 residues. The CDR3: CATSDPSLSGANVLTF. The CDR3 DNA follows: TGTGCCACCAGTGACCCTAGCCTCTCTGGGGCCAACGTCCTGACTTTC.

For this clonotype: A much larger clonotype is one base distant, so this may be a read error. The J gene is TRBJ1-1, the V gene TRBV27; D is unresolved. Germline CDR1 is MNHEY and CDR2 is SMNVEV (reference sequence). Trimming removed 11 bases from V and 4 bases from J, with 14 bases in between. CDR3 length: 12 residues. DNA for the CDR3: TGTGCCTACCGTCGGATGAGCACTGAAGCTTTCTTT. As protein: CAYRRMSTEAFF.

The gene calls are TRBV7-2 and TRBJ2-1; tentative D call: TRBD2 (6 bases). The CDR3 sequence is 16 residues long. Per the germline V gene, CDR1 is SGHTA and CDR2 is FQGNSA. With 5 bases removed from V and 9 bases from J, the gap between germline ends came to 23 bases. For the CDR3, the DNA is TGTGCCAGCAGCCCAGGGTTGGCGGGAAGGGATTCTGAGCAGTTCTTC. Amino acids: CASSPGLAGRDSEQFF.

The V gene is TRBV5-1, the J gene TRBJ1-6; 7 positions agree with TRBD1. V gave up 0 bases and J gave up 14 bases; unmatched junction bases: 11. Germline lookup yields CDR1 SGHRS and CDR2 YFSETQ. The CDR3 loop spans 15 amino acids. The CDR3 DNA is TGCGCCAGCAGCTTGGGGACAGGTTTTGGAGTCGCCCTCCACTTT. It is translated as CASSLGTGFGVALHF.

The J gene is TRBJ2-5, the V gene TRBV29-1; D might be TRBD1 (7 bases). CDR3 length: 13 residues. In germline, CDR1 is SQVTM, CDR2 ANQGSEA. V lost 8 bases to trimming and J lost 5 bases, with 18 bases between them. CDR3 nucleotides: TGCAGCTCGGGCCAGGGGGGTAAGGAGACCCAGTACTTC. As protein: CSSGQGGKETQYF.

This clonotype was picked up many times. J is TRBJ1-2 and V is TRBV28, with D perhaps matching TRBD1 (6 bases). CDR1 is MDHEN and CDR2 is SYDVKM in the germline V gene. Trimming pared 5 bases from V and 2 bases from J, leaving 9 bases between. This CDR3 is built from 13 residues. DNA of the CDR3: TGTGCCAGCAGTGGAGACAGGAACTATGGCTACACCTTC. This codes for CASSGDRNYGYTF.

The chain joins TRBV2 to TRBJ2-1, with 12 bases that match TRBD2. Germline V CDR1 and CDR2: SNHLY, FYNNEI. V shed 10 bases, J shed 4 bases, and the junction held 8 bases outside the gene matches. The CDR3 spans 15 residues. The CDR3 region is CATTSGTSGYNEQFF. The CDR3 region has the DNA TGTGCCACTACTAGCGGGACTAGCGGGTACAATGAGCAGTTCTTC.

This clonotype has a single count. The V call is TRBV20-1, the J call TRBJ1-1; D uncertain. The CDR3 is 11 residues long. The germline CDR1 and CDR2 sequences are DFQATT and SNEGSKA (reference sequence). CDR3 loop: CDATRGTEAFF. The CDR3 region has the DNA TGCGATGCTACCCGAGGCACTGAAGCTTTCTTT.

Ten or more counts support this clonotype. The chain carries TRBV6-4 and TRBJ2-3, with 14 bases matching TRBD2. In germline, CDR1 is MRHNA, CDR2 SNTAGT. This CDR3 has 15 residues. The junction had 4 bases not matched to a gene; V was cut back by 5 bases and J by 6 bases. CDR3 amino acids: CASSRTSGGLDTQYF. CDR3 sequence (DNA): TGTGCCAGCAGTCGGACTAGCGGGGGGTTGGATACGCAGTATTTT.

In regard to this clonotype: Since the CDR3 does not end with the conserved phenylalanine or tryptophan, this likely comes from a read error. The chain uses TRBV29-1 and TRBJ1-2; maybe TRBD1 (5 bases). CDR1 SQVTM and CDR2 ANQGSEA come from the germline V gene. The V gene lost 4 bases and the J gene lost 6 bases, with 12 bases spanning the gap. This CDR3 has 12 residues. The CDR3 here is CSVVSGYDGYTL. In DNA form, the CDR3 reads TGCAGCGTTGTCTCAGGGTATGATGGCTACACCCTC.

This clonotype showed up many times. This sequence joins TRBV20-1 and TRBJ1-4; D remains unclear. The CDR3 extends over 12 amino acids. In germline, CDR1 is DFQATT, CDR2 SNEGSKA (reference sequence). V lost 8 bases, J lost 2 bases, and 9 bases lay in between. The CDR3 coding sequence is TGCAGTCTAAGTGTGACTAATGAAAAACTGTTTTTT. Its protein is CSLSVTNEKLFF.

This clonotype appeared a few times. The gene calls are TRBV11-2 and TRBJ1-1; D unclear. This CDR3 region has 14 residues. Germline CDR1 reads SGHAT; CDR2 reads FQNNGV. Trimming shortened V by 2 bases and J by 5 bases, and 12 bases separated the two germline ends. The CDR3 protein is CASSLTDRGTEAFF. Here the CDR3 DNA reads TGTGCCAGCAGCTTAACGGACCGGGGAACTGAAGCTTTCTTT.

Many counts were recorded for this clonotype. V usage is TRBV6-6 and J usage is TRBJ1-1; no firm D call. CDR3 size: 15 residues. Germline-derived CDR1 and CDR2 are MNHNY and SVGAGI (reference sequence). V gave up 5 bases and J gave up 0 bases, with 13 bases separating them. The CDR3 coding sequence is TGTGCCAGCAGTCCCCTTCCAGGATTGAACACTGAAGCTTTCTTT. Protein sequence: CASSPLPGLNTEAFF.

The CDR3 loop reads CASMGPAGTEAFF. The CDR3 nucleotides are TGCGCCAGCATGGGCCCTGCGGGGACTGAAGCTTTCTTT. The rearrangement uses TRBV5-1 and TRBJ1-1; D uncertain. Germline V gives CDR1 SGHRS, CDR2 YFSETQ. The CDR3 extends over 13 amino acids. With 6 bases removed from V and 5 bases from J, the gap between germline ends came to 14 bases.

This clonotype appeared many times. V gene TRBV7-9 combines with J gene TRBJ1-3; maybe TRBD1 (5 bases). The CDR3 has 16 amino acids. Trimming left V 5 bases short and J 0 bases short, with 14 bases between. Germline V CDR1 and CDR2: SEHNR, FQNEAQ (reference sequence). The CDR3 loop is CASSRGTVFSGNTIYF. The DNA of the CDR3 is TGTGCCAGCAGCCGCGGGACCGTGTTCTCTGGAAACACCATATATTTT.

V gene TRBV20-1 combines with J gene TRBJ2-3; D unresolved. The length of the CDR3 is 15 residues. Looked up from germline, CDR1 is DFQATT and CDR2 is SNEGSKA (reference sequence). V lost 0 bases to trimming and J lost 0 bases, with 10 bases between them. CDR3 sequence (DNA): TGCAGTGCTAGAGATCGGAGAGTTAGCACAGATACGCAGTATTTT. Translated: CSARDRRVSTDTQYF.

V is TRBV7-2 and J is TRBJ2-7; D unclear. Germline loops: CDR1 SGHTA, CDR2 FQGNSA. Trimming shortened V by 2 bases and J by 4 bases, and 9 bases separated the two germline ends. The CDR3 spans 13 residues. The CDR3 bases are TGTGCCAGCAGCTTACGACACGCGTACGAGCAGTACTTC. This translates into CASSLRHAYEQYF.

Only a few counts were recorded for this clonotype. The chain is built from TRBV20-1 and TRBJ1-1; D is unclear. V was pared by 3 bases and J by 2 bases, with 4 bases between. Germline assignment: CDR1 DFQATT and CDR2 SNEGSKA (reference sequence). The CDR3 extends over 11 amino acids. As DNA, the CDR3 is TGCAGTGCTAGCCTAAACACTGAAGCTTTCTTT. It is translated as CSASLNTEAFF.

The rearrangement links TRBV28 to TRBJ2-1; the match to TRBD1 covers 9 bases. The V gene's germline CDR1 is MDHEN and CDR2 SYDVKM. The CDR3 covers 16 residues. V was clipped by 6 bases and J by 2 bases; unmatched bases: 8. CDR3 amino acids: CASRLGQGLTYNEQFF. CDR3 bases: TGTGCCAGCAGATTAGGACAGGGGCTCACCTACAATGAGCAGTTCTTC.

CDR3 protein: CASSTGRGRGDTQYF. The CDR3 DNA follows: TGTGCCAGCAGCACCGGCAGGGGGCGTGGAGATACGCAGTATTTT. The chain joins TRBV11-2 to TRBJ2-3; TRBD1 matches at 8 bases. V shed 5 bases and J 5 bases; nucleotides not matched to a gene: 9. The CDR3 is 15 residues long. Germline V gives CDR1 SGHAT, CDR2 FQNNGV.

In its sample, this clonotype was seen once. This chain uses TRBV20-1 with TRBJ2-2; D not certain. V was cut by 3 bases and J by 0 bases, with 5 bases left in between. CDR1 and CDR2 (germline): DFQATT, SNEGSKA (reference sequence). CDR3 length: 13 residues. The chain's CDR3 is CSARYANTGELFF. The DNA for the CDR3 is TGCAGTGCTAGGTACGCGAACACCGGGGAGCTGTTTTTT.

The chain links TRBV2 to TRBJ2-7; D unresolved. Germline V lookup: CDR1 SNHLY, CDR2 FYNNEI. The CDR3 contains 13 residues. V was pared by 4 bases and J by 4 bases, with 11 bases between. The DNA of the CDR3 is TGTGCCAGCAGTGTAGGAAACCAGTACGAGCAGTACTTC. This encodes CASSVGNQYEQYF.

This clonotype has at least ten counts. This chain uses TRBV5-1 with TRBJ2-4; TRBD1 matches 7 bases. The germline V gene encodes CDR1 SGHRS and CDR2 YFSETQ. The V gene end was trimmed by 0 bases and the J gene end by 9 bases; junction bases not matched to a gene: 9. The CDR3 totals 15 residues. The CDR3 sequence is CASSLGQGDGVIQYF. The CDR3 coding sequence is TGCGCCAGCAGCTTGGGGCAGGGGGACGGTGTCATTCAGTACTTC.

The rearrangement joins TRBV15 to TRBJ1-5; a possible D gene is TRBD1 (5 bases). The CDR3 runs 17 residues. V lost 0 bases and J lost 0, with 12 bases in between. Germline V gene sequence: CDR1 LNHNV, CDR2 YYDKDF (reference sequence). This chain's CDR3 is CATSRDPTGNSNQPQHF. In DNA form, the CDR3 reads TGTGCCACCAGCAGAGATCCTACAGGAAATAGCAATCAGCCCCAGCATTTT.

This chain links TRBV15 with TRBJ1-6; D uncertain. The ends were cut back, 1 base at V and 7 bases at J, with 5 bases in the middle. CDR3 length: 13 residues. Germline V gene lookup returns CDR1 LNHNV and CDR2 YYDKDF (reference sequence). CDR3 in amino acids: CATSRGSNSPLHF. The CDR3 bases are TGTGCCACCAGCAGAGGATCGAATTCACCCCTCCACTTT.

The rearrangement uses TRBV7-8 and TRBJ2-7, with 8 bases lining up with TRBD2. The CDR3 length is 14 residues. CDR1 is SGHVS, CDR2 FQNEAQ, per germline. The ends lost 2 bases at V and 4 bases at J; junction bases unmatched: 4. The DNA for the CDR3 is TGTGCCAGCAGCTTAAGACGGGGGGGGTACGAGCAGTACTTC. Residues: CASSLRRGGYEQYF.

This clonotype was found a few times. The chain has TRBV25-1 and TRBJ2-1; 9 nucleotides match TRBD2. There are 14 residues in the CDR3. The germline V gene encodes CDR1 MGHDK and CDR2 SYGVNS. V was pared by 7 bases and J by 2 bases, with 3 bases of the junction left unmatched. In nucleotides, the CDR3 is TGTGCCAGCACGGTAGCGGGAGCCTACAATGAGCAGTTCTTC. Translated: CASTVAGAYNEQFF.

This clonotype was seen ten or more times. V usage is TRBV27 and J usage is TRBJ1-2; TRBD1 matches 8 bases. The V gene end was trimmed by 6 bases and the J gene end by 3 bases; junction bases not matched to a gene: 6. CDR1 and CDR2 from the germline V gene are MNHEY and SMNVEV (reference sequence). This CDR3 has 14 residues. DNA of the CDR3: TGTGCCAGCAGCCTAGACAGGGGCCACTATGGCTACACCTTC. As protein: CASSLDRGHYGYTF.

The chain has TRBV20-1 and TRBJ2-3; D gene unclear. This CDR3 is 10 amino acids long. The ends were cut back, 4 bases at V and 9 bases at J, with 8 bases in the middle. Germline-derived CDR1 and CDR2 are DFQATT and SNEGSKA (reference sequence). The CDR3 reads CSAKDPTQYF. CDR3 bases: TGCAGTGCTAAGGACCCAACGCAGTATTTT.